Listed here are 5 T cell receptor beta chains from one sample, sequenced in a study of type 1 regulatory T cells. In TCRdb, the reads were re-called with MiXCR into one record per CDR3 protein. The table has about 62,000 distinct CDR3 sequences, over 50% seen once. These receptors have no known antigen. Material: cultured non-Tr1 T cells, either the whole culture or a sorted T cell fraction (not recorded which). These receptors all come from a human donor in good health.

This chain connects TRBV15 to TRBJ2-5; tentatively, D is TRBD1 (7 bases). Deletions cut 3 bases from V and 1 base from J, with 12 bases between. CDR1 is LNHNV and CDR2 is YYDKDF in the germline V gene (reference sequence). The CDR3 runs 15 residues. The chain's CDR3 is CATSRAGQRQETQYF. CDR3 DNA sequence: TGTGCCACCAGCAGGGCGGGACAGCGCCAAGAGACCCAGTACTTC.

The rearrangement uses TRBV2 and TRBJ1-1; D gene unclear. CDR3 length equals 14 residues. V gave up 1 base and J gave up 3 bases, with 9 bases separating them. Germline V CDR1 and CDR2: SNHLY, FYNNEI. The CDR3 loop is CASSEVSGYTEAFF. The DNA of the CDR3 is TGTGCCAGCAGTGAAGTCTCGGGGTACACTGAAGCTTTCTTT.

The rearrangement uses TRBV7-2 and TRBJ1-2, with 7 nucleotides matching TRBD1. Germline lookup yields CDR1 SGHTA and CDR2 FQGNSA. CDR3 size: 16 residues. The V segment lost 1 base and the J segment 7 bases; nucleotides outside the gene matches: 12. The CDR3 DNA reads as TGTGCCAGCAGCTTAGTAGGCAGGGGGTCGGGAGGTGGCTACACCTTC. Translation gives CASSLVGRGSGGGYTF.

V is TRBV27 and J is TRBJ1-5; D remains unclear. The germline gives CDR1 MNHEY, CDR2 SMNVEV (reference sequence). Trimming stripped 5 bases from V and 1 base from J, with 12 bases between. The CDR3 runs 15 residues. The CDR3 sequence: CASSERDLSNQPQHF. Here the CDR3 DNA reads TGTGCCAGCAGTGAACGAGATCTAAGCAATCAGCCCCAGCATTTT.

The chain combines TRBV5-1 with TRBJ2-7, with 10 positions matching TRBD1. CDR1 and CDR2 (germline): SGHRS, YFSETQ. The CDR3 has 15 amino acids. Trimming cost V 3 bases and J 5 bases; bases outside gene matches: 8. DNA of the CDR3: TGCGCCAGCAGCTCGGGAGGGACAGGGGCCCACGAGCAGTACTTC. It specifies CASSSGGTGAHEQYF.